What follows is one T cell receptor beta chain and its context. What it binds is unknown. This sample was included in a study of cytomegalovirus exposure and HLA in healthy donors. Overall study: A prior study identified 117 million unique TCR beta sequences from around 180 million T cells.

The PCR had 60 Vbeta and 13 Jbeta primers. Data came from immunoSEQ multiplex PCR; TCRdb stores just in-frame clones and leaves some out. The table lists fewer than 200,000 clones, about 72% of them singletons. The V gene's germline CDR1 is WSHSY and CDR2 SAAADI. V lost 6 bases and J 4 bases, leaving 11 bases between the germline ends. The CDR3 loop spans 13 amino acids. Study results and limitations: TCR sequences were mostly rare, though some public TCRs occurred in many donors.

Sequenced material: PBMCs. This receptor was identified in a girl aged 5 to 17 in good health and CMV-seronegative. The chain uses TRBV10-2 and TRBJ2-3; a weak D match, TRBD2 (5 bases). CDR3 sequence (DNA): TGCGCCAGCAGAGGCCGGACTGCAGATACGCAGTATTTT. Protein: CASRGRTADTQYF.